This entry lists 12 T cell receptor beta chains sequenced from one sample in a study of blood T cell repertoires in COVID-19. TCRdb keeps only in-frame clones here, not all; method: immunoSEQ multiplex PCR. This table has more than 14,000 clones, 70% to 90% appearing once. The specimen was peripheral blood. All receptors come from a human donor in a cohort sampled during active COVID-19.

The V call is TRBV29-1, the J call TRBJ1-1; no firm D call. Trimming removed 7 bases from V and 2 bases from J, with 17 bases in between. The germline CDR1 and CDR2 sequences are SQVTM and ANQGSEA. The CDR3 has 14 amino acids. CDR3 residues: CSGALRQYNTEAFF. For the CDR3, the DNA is TGCAGCGGGGCCCTCAGGCAGTATAACACTGAAGCTTTCTTT.

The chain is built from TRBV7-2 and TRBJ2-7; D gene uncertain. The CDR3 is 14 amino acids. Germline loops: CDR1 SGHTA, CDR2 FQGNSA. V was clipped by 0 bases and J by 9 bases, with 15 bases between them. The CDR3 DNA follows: TGTGCCAGCAGCTTAGCGTTCCACCCTACGGGGCAGTACTTC. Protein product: CASSLAFHPTGQYF.

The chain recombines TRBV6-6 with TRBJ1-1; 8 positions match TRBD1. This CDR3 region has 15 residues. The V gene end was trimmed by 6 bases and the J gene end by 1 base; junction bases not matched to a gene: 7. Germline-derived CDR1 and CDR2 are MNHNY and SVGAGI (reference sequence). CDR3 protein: CASSRTGSRNTEAFF. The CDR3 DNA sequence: TGTGCCAGCAGCCGGACAGGGTCTCGGAACACTGAAGCTTTCTTT.

DNA of the CDR3: TGTGCCAGCAGCTTAGGGGTAACGGGACAGGCCCTTGGCTACACCTTC. Its protein product is CASSLGVTGQALGYTF. The chain employs TRBV7-2 and TRBJ1-2; 8 bases map to TRBD1. The CDR3 is made up of 16 amino acids. V shed 1 base and J 7 bases; nucleotides not matched to a gene: 11. Germline V CDR1 and CDR2: SGHTA, FQGNSA.

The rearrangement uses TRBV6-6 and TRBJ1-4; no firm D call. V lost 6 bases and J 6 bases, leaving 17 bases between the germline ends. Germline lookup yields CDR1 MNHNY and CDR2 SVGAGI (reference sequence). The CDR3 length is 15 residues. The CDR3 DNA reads TGTGCCAGCAGCCCAGTACCGCCGGAGGATGAAAAACTGTTTTTT. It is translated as CASSPVPPEDEKLFF.

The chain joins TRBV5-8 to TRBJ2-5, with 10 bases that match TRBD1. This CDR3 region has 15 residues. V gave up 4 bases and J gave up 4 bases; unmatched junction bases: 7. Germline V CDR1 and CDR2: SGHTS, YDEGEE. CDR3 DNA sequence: TGTGCCAGCAGCCCCGGGACAGGGGAGGGAGAGACCCAGTACTTC. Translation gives CASSPGTGEGETQYF.

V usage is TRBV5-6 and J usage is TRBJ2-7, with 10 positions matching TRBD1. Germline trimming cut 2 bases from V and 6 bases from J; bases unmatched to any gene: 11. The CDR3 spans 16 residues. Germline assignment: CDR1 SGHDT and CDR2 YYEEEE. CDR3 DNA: TGTGCCAGCAGCTTATCGGGACAGGGGCCCGTAGGCGAGCAGTACTTC. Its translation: CASSLSGQGPVGEQYF.

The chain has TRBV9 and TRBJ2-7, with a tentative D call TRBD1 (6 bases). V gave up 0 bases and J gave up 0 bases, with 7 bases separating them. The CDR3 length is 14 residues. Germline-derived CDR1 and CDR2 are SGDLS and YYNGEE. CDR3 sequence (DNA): TGTGCCAGCAGCGTAGACAGGGCCTCCTACGAGCAGTACTTC. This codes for CASSVDRASYEQYF. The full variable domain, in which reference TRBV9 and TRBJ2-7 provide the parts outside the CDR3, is DSGVTQTPKHLITATGQRVTLRCSPRSGDLSVYWYQQSLDQGLQFLIQYYNGEERAKGNILERFSAQQFPDLHSELNLSSLELGDSALYFCASSVDRASYEQYFGPGTRLTVT.

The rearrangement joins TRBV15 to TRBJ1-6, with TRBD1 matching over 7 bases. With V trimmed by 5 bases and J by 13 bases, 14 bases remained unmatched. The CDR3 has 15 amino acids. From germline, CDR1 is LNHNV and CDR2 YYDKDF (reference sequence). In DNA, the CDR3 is TGTGCCACCAGCGGAAGGACAACAGGGGTAGGGCCCCTCCACTTT. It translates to CATSGRTTGVGPLHF.

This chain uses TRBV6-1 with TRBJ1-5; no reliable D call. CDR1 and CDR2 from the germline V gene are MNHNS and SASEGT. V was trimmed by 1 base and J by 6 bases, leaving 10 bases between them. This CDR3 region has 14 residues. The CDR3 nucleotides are TGTGCCAGCAGTGAAGGCCAGGTTCTTCAGCCCCAGCATTTT. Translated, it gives CASSEGQVLQPQHF.

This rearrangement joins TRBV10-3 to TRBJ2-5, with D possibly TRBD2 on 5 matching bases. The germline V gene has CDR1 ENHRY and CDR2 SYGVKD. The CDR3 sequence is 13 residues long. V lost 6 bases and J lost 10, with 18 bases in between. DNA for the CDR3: TGTGCCATCAGCGACGTGGGTACCGGGGTCCAGTACTTC. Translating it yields CAISDVGTGVQYF.

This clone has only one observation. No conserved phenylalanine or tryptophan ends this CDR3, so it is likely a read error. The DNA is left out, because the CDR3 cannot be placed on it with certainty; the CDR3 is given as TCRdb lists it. The chain's CDR3 is CASRTPPDRLSSL. This chain joins TRBV2 and TRBJ2-7; TRBD1 is the table's D call, not checked against the DNA. Germline V gives CDR1 SNHLY, CDR2 FYNNEI. The CDR3 adds up to 13 amino acids, both ends counted.